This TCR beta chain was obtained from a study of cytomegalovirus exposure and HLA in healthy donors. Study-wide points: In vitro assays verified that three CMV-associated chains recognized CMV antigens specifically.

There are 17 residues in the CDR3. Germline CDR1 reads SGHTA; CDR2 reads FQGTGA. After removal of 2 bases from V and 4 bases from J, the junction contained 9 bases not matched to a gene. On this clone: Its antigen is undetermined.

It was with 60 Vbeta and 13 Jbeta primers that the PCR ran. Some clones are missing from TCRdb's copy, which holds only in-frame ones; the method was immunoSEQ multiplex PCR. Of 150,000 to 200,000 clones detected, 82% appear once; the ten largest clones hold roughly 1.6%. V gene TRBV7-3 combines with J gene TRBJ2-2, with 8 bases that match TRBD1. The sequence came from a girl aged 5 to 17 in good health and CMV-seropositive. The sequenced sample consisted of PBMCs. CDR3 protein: CASSLVGQGAGTGELFF. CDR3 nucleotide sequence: TGTGCCAGCAGCTTAGTGGGCCAGGGGGCGGGCACCGGGGAGCTGTTTTTT.